This T cell receptor (beta chain) was identified during a study of OX40 agonist ivuxolimab in advanced cancers. Study at large: The mean age was 60 years, ranging from 23 to 79, with about four fifths of participants male. General observations from the study: Circulating CD4+ and CD8+ T cells showed clonal expansion by week 6 at 0.1 to 3.0 mg/kg.

Autoimmune disease history or systemic immunosuppression excluded patients. At baseline, cycle 4 day 1, and cycle 7 day 1, blood was sampled. Per the germline V gene, CDR1 is SGHTA and CDR2 is FQGNSA. The J segment lost 4 bases and the V segment lost 4 bases, leaving 12 bases of the junction unmatched. The CDR3 sequence is 16 residues long. This clone was seen only once. Its antigen is unidentified. Assay used: immunoSEQ multiplex PCR; TCRdb lists only in-frame clones, some missing. The repertoire holds about 34,000 clones, around 90% seen once, with less than 5% in the top ten. The V gene is TRBV7-2, the J gene TRBJ1-2; the match to TRBD1 covers 7 bases. This material consisted of CD4+ or CD8+ T cells sorted from blood, taken in a trial of the OX40 agonist ivuxolimab. This TCR was recovered from an adult with an advanced solid tumor such as melanoma, head and neck, liver or kidney cancer. In DNA form, the CDR3 reads TGTGCCAGCAGCTCTACCCTCCCTGGGACAGTCTATGGCTACACCTTC. Amino acid sequence: CASSSTLPGTVYGYTF.